Listed here are 15 T cell receptor beta chains from one sample, sequenced in a study of radiotherapy plus CTLA-4 blockade in lung cancer. Clones were sequenced by immunoSEQ multiplex PCR, and TCRdb holds only the in-frame ones, with some missing. The profile shows some 15,000 clones, 87% of them singletons. The material was peripheral blood, obtained from a patient treated with radiotherapy plus ipilimumab. Receptors originate from a human donor with non-small cell lung cancer that progressed on radiotherapy plus ipilimumab. Some clones in this sample may be carry-over from other donors' samples.

This clone was seen more than once but under ten times. The chain links TRBV6-1 to TRBJ1-5; D is unclear. V was trimmed by 3 bases and J by 4 bases, leaving 10 bases between them. Germline V gives CDR1 MNHNS, CDR2 SASEGT. The length of the CDR3 is 14 residues. In DNA form, the CDR3 reads TGTGCCAGCAGTGACAATTCGGGAAATCAGCCCCAGCATTTT. Translating it yields CASSDNSGNQPQHF.

The CDR3 here is CARGVAITGELFF. As DNA, the CDR3 is TGTGCCCGCGGCGTAGCGATCACCGGGGAGCTGTTTTTT. The J gene is TRBJ2-2, the V gene TRBV6-5; D is possibly TRBD2 (5 bases). This CDR3 spans 13 amino acids. Trimming removed 11 bases from V and 4 bases from J, with 14 bases in between. Germline values: CDR1 MNHEY, CDR2 SVGAGI.

The V call is TRBV19, the J call TRBJ1-6, with D hard to call. This CDR3 region has 15 residues. The V gene's germline CDR1 is LNHDA and CDR2 SQIVND (reference sequence). Deletions cut 9 bases from V and 8 bases from J, with 20 bases between. This CDR3 reads CASHRRMGGDSPLHF. The CDR3 DNA sequence: TGTGCCAGCCACCGGCGGATGGGAGGTGATTCACCCCTCCACTTT. Drawing the rest from reference TRBV19 and TRBJ1-6, the complete variable domain is DGGITQSPKYLFRKEGQNVTLSCEQNLNHDAMYWYRQDPGQGLRLIYYSQIVNDFQKGDIAEGYSVSREKKESFPLTVTSAQKNPTAFYLCASHRRMGGDSPLHFGNGTRLTVT.

CDR3: CASSQTGTGLYEQYF. The CDR3 coding sequence is TGTGCCAGCAGCCAGACCGGGACAGGGCTCTACGAGCAGTACTTC. This sequence joins TRBV5-6 and TRBJ2-7; 9 nucleotides agree with TRBD1. J lost 3 bases, V lost 4 bases, and 8 bases had no gene match. CDR1 and CDR2 from the germline V gene are SGHDT and YYEEEE. This CDR3 region has 15 residues.

The rearrangement joins TRBV11-2 to TRBJ2-7; TRBD2 matches at 7 bases. Unmatched junction bases numbered 11, after V lost 0 bases and J lost 3 bases. This CDR3 region has 17 residues. Germline loops: CDR1 SGHAT, CDR2 FQNNGV. CDR3 protein: CASSLDRGGSRVYEQYF. The CDR3, as DNA: TGTGCCAGCAGCTTAGATCGCGGCGGGAGTAGGGTCTACGAGCAGTACTTC.

CDR3 protein: CASNLDRANSPLHF. The CDR3, as DNA: TGTGCCAGCAACCTTGACAGGGCTAATTCACCCCTCCACTTT. The V and J genes are TRBV7-8 and TRBJ1-6; 7 nucleotides line up with TRBD1. The J segment lost 6 bases and the V segment lost 7 bases, leaving 6 bases of the junction unmatched. The CDR3 has 14 amino acids. Germline CDR1 is SGHVS and CDR2 is FQNEAQ.

In the case of this clone: One end of the junction varies from germline; a read error may be responsible. The chain has TRBV6-1 and TRBJ2-7, with D maybe TRBD1 (5 bases). Germline CDR1 reads MNHNS; CDR2 reads SASEGT. CDR3 length: 11 amino acids. CDR3 sequence: CASSEGLGTNF. The CDR3 DNA follows: TGTGCCAGCAGTGAGGGGCTCGGAACGAACTTC.

J is TRBJ1-2 and V is TRBV19, with 9 bases that match TRBD1. Looked up from germline, CDR1 is LNHDA and CDR2 is SQIVND (reference sequence). The CDR3 sequence is 15 residues long. The junction had 9 bases not matched to a gene; V was cut back by 6 bases and J by 4 bases. The CDR3 bases are TGTGCCAGTAGCAAACAGGGGGCTCCGAGCTATGGCTACACCTTC. Residues: CASSKQGAPSYGYTF.

CDR3 in DNA: TGTGCCAGCTCCCCCCGGGGGACGGAACCCACAGATACGCAGTATTTT. Residues: CASSPRGTEPTDTQYF. The V gene is TRBV18, the J gene TRBJ2-3; D may be TRBD2 (6 bases). The V gene's germline CDR1 is KGHSH and CDR2 LQKENI. The CDR3 is 16 residues long. Between the trimmed V and J ends, which lost 6 bases and 2 bases, there was a span of 18 bases.

The rearrangement uses TRBV7-2 and TRBJ2-7; 7 nucleotides agree with TRBD2. Germline CDR1 and CDR2: SGHTA and FQGNSA. The J segment lost 0 bases and the V segment lost 0 bases, leaving 5 bases of the junction unmatched. The CDR3 runs to 16 residues. The CDR3, as DNA: TGTGCCAGCAGCTTAGCGCGCGGGAGAAGCTCCTACGAGCAGTACTTC. Protein sequence: CASSLARGRSSYEQYF.

This chain joins TRBV5-5 and TRBJ1-5, with no clear D. The length of the CDR3 is 14 residues. Germline CDR1 reads SGHKS; CDR2 reads YYEKEE (reference sequence). Trimming removed 0 bases from V and 4 bases from J, with 8 bases in between. Written as DNA, the CDR3 is TGTGCCAGCAGCTTGGCTCGAGTGAATCAGCCCCAGCATTTT. It translates to CASSLARVNQPQHF.

CDR3 nucleotide sequence: TGCAGCGTAAGGACTTTCACAGATACGCAGTATTTT. Its translation: CSVRTFTDTQYF. J is TRBJ2-3 and V is TRBV29-1; D is perhaps TRBD2 (5 bases). CDR1 is SQVTM and CDR2 is ANQGSEA in the germline V gene. This CDR3 is built from 12 residues. V lost 6 bases to trimming and J lost 2 bases, with 9 bases between them.

The chain couples TRBV6-6 to TRBJ1-1; TRBD1 might be the D (6 bases). The V gene's germline CDR1 is MNHNY and CDR2 SVGAGI (reference sequence). The CDR3 consists of 16 residues. With 7 bases removed from V and 1 base from J, the gap between germline ends came to 19 bases. The CDR3 is CASNVRRGLGNTEAFF. The CDR3 nucleotides read TGTGCCAGCAACGTCAGGCGGGGGCTGGGGAACACTGAAGCTTTCTTT.

The chain has TRBV7-2 and TRBJ2-7, with TRBD2 as a possible D gene (6 bases). Trimming left V 1 base short and J 7 bases short, with 14 bases between. The CDR3 has 14 amino acids. CDR1 and CDR2 from the germline V gene are SGHTA and FQGNSA. CDR3 sequence: CASSLGGAALEQYF. CDR3 nucleotide sequence: TGTGCCAGCAGCTTAGGCGGGGCAGCCCTAGAGCAGTACTTC.

The chain employs TRBV27 and TRBJ1-2, with 8 positions matching TRBD1. Germline CDR1 reads MNHEY; CDR2 reads SMNVEV (reference sequence). Trimming took 5 bases from V and 7 from J; bases not matched to a gene: 12. CDR3 length: 15 residues. CDR3 sequence (DNA): TGTGCCAGCAGTAACTTCGACAGGGGATTCTTTGGCTACACCTTC. It specifies CASSNFDRGFFGYTF.